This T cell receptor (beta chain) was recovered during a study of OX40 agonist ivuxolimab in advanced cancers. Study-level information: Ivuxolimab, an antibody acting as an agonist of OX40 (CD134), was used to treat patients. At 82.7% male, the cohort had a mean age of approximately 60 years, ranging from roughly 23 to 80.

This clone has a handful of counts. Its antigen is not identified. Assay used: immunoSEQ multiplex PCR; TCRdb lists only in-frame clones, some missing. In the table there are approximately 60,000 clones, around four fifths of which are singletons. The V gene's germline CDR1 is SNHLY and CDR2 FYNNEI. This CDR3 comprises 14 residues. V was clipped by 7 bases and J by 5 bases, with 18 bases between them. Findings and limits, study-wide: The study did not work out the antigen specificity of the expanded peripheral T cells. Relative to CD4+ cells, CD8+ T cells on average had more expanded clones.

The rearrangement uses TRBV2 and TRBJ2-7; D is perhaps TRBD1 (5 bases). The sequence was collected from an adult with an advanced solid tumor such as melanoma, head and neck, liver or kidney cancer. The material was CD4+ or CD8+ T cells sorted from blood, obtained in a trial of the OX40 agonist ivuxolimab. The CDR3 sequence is CASIMLLSDNEQYF. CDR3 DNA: TGTGCCAGCATAATGTTGTTATCGGACAACGAGCAGTACTTC.